These 9 T cell receptor beta chains came from one sample sequenced in a study of technical replicates of blood from a few donors (dated by TCRdb to the late 2010s). Libraries were constructed by the immunoSEQ multiplex PCR assay. TCRdb obtained this table from immuneACCESS and retained in-frame rearrangements with V and J assigned. These tables miss some clones; where compared with another copy, unresolved V genes account for less than half of the shortfall, and the remainder is unexplained. This sample is represented by about 97,000 clones; approximately 96% of them were singletons. The leading ten clones occupy roughly 0.33% of the sample. The sequencing sample was made of T cells isolated from PBMCs. These receptors were obtained from a human donor in good health.

The chain couples TRBV4-3 to TRBJ2-7; a possible D gene is TRBD1 (5 bases). Per the germline V gene, CDR1 is LGHNA and CDR2 is YSLEER. The CDR3 has 13 amino acids. The V end was cut by 2 bases, the J end by 6 bases, with 11 bases between. The CDR3 loop reads CASSQRPGLEQYF. The CDR3 DNA sequence: TGCGCCAGCAGCCAAAGACCAGGGCTCGAGCAGTACTTC.

The chain combines TRBV7-3 with TRBJ1-1, with D possibly TRBD1 on 5 matching bases. Germline V gene data show CDR1 as SGHTA and CDR2 as FQGTGA. The V and J ends lost 2 bases and 2 bases respectively, with 9 bases between them. This CDR3 region has 14 residues. Here the CDR3 reads CASSLGQGNTEAFF. CDR3 sequence (DNA): TGTGCCAGCAGCTTAGGGCAGGGAAACACTGAAGCTTTCTTT.

This rearrangement joins TRBV19 to TRBJ2-1; 8 nucleotides line up with TRBD1. The CDR3 runs to 16 residues. CDR1 LNHDA and CDR2 SQIVND come from the germline V gene (reference sequence). Losses at the gene ends were 7 bases for V and 1 base for J; bases not matched to a gene: 9. The CDR3, as DNA: TGTGCCAGTACCACAGGGGGGAGCGGATCCTACAATGAGCAGTTCTTC. Protein: CASTTGGSGSYNEQFF.

The chain joins TRBV5-8 to TRBJ2-1, with 8 bases identical to TRBD2. CDR1 and CDR2 (germline): SGHTS, YDEGEE. V shed 6 bases and J 7 bases; nucleotides not matched to a gene: 9. The CDR3 loop spans 14 amino acids. CDR3 coding DNA: TGTGCCAGCATCCCGGGACTAGGTTATAATGAGCAGTTCTTC. This codes for CASIPGLGYNEQFF.

This chain connects TRBV9 to TRBJ1-4, with D unresolved. V was pared by 0 bases and J by 8 bases, with 17 bases between. Per the germline V gene, CDR1 is SGDLS and CDR2 is YYNGEE. The CDR3 consists of 16 residues. CDR3 sequence (DNA): TGTGCCAGCAGCGTAGGTGATGTCGGTGCCGGGGAAAAACTGTTTTTT. It translates to CASSVGDVGAGEKLFF.

The chain carries TRBV10-1 and TRBJ2-2, with D uncertain. CDR1 WNHNN and CDR2 SYGVQD come from the germline V gene (reference sequence). Trimming took 6 bases from V and 1 from J, leaving 9 bases between them. The CDR3 is 14 amino acids. CDR3 in DNA: TGCGCCAGCAGGATGTCAGAGAACACCGGGGAGCTGTTTTTT. Its protein product is CASRMSENTGELFF.

The V call is TRBV2, the J call TRBJ2-7; TRBD2 matches at 9 bases. V lost 9 bases to trimming and J lost 5 bases; unmatched junction nucleotides: 11. CDR1 and CDR2 from the germline V gene are SNHLY and FYNNEI. CDR3 length: 14 amino acids. The CDR3: CASFWTSDPNEQYF. CDR3 nucleotides: TGTGCCAGTTTCTGGACTAGCGATCCGAACGAGCAGTACTTC.

V usage is TRBV7-9 and J usage is TRBJ1-1; 7 bases line up with TRBD1. This CDR3 is 13 amino acids long. In germline, CDR1 is SEHNR, CDR2 FQNEAQ (reference sequence). Trimming took 5 bases from V and 11 from J; bases not matched to a gene: 11. The CDR3, as DNA: TGTGCCAGCAGCCTCCGGGACAGCCGGGACGCTTTCTTT. Protein: CASSLRDSRDAFF.

The chain recombines TRBV5-5 with TRBJ1-1; 8 nucleotides agree with TRBD1. Germline values: CDR1 SGHKS, CDR2 YYEKEE (reference sequence). CDR3 length equals 18 residues. V gave up 3 bases and J gave up 0 bases; unmatched junction bases: 13. The CDR3 DNA sequence: TGTGCCAGCAGCTGGAGGGACAGGCCTTTCATGATGAACACTGAAGCTTTCTTT. Protein sequence: CASSWRDRPFMMNTEAFF.